One and the same sample provided the 12 T cell receptor beta chains below, sequenced in a study of blood T cell repertoires in COVID-19. The table came from immunoSEQ multiplex PCR; TCRdb's copy has only in-frame clones and leaves some out. Of roughly 290,000 clones in the sample, approximately 90% are singletons; the top ten hold 6% to 7%. Sequencing used peripheral blood. The source of these receptors is a woman aged 25 to 39 with COVID-19, enrolled during active disease.

The rearrangement links TRBV9 to TRBJ2-7; D might be TRBD2 (6 bases). Germline lookup yields CDR1 SGDLS and CDR2 YYNGEE. The V gene lost 0 bases and the J gene lost 6 bases, with 13 bases spanning the gap. There are 14 residues in the CDR3. CDR3 in DNA: TGTGCCAGCAGCGTAGTGGGACTTGGGTCCGAGCAGTACTTC. The encoded protein is CASSVVGLGSEQYF.

The gene calls are TRBV28 and TRBJ1-2, with TRBD1 matching over 10 bases. Trimming cost V 4 bases and J 8 bases; bases outside gene matches: 7. This CDR3 has 14 residues. Germline V gene lookup returns CDR1 MDHEN and CDR2 SYDVKM. CDR3 nucleotide sequence: TGTGCCAGCAGTTCGACAGGGGGCCGACTCGGCTACACCTTC. Protein: CASSSTGGRLGYTF.

This chain connects TRBV2 to TRBJ1-5; TRBD1 agrees at 9 bases. The germline V gene has CDR1 SNHLY and CDR2 FYNNEI. The CDR3 contains 15 residues. J lost 9 bases, V lost 6 bases, and 12 bases had no gene match. The CDR3: CASRGVRDRARPQHF. The CDR3 DNA reads TGTGCCAGCAGAGGGGTCCGGGACAGGGCGCGGCCCCAGCATTTT.

The V and J genes are TRBV19 and TRBJ1-2; D call uncertain. The CDR3 spans 14 residues. Per the germline V gene, CDR1 is LNHDA and CDR2 is SQIVND (reference sequence). The V and J ends lost 2 bases and 1 base respectively, with 8 bases between them. CDR3 nucleotides: TGTGCCAGTAGTATATCCCCGTATAACTATGGCTACACCTTC. Residues: CASSISPYNYGYTF.

The chain couples TRBV5-5 to TRBJ2-2; D remains unclear. The germline V gene encodes CDR1 SGHKS and CDR2 YYEKEE (reference sequence). CDR3 length: 14 amino acids. The V and J ends lost 4 bases and 0 bases respectively, with 7 bases between them. Here the CDR3 DNA reads TGTGCCAGCAGCCAGACTGCGAACACCGGGGAGCTGTTTTTT. The encoded protein is CASSQTANTGELFF.

The rearrangement links TRBV5-1 to TRBJ1-2; a weak D match, TRBD1 (6 bases). V lost 2 bases and J 4 bases, leaving 12 bases between the germline ends. In germline, CDR1 is SGHRS, CDR2 YFSETQ. This CDR3 comprises 14 residues. CDR3 sequence (DNA): TGCGCCAGCAGCTTCGGCAGGGGTGGCTATGGCTACACCTTC. This sequence encodes CASSFGRGGYGYTF. Variable domain in full (rest from reference TRBV5-1 and TRBJ1-2): KAGVTQTPRYLIKTRGQQVTLSCSPISGHRSVSWYQQTPGQGLQFLFEYFSETQRNKGNFPGRFSGRQFSNSRSEMNVSTLELGDSALYLCASSFGRGGYGYTFGSGTRLTVV.

V is TRBV27 and J is TRBJ1-3; D is ambiguous. Germline-derived CDR1 and CDR2 are MNHEY and SMNVEV (reference sequence). This CDR3 contains 11 residues. Trimming removed 8 bases from V and 0 bases from J, with 2 bases in between. The CDR3 DNA reads as TGTGCCAGCCGCTCTGGAAACACCATATATTTT. Protein product: CASRSGNTIYF.

The rearrangement links TRBV11-2 to TRBJ2-7; 8 bases fit TRBD1. V was pared by 4 bases and J by 0 bases, with 5 bases of the junction left unmatched. Germline CDR1 and CDR2: SGHAT and FQNNGV. The CDR3 has 15 amino acids. DNA for the CDR3: TGTGCCAGCAGCTCTTACAGGGGGAGCTCCTACGAGCAGTACTTC. Amino acid sequence: CASSSYRGSSYEQYF.

This clone has a single count. The chain is built from TRBV11-1 and TRBJ2-1; TRBD2 aligns across 15 bases. CDR1 SGHAT and CDR2 FQDESV come from the germline V gene (reference sequence). With V trimmed by 11 bases and J by 8 bases, 4 bases remained unmatched. This CDR3 has 13 residues. CDR3 in DNA: TGTGCCGCCCGGACTAGCGGGAGGGATGAGCAGTTCTTC. Translation gives CAARTSGRDEQFF.

The chain recombines TRBV4-1 with TRBJ2-7, with 8 bases matching TRBD1. The CDR3 extends over 15 amino acids. Losses at the gene ends were 3 bases for V and 2 bases for J; bases not matched to a gene: 6. Germline V gene lookup returns CDR1 MGHRA and CDR2 YSYEKL. CDR3 region: CASSHLTGAPYEQYF. CDR3 nucleotides: TGCGCCAGCAGCCACCTGACAGGGGCCCCCTACGAGCAGTACTTC.

In DNA, the CDR3 is TGTGCCAGCAGTTACTGGGAGCGCGCCTACGAGCAGTACTTC. This translates into CASSYWERAYEQYF. The J gene is TRBJ2-7, the V gene TRBV6-2 or TRBV6-3, with D possibly matching TRBD2 (5 bases). V lost 1 base and J lost 2, with 9 bases in between. The CDR3 contains 14 residues. In germline, CDR1 is MNHEY, CDR2 SVGEGT.

This sequence joins TRBV15 and TRBJ2-7; 8 bases align to TRBD1. From germline, CDR1 is LNHNV and CDR2 YYDKDF (reference sequence). J gave up 4 bases and V 3 bases, and 8 bases lay outside the gene matches. The CDR3 spans 15 residues. DNA of the CDR3: TGTGCCACCAGCAGCTTCCCGGGACAGGCGTACGAGCAGTACTTC. Its translation is CATSSFPGQAYEQYF.